Listed below are T cell receptor beta chains from one sample, sequenced in a study of OX40 agonist ivuxolimab in advanced cancers. Using immunoSEQ multiplex PCR, the repertoire was profiled, and TCRdb retains in-frame clones only, with some absent. The data contain around 54,000 clones, 75% to 95% of them seen just once; the ten biggest clones take up around 8.7%. The sample was CD4+ or CD8+ T cells sorted from blood, taken in a trial of the OX40 agonist ivuxolimab. Receptors were obtained from an adult with an advanced solid tumor such as melanoma, head and neck, liver or kidney cancer. Each CDR3 is given with its conserved first and last residue. The D gene is left open where the match is weak. Not every row has a clone size; where given, it reads once, few, many or a size class.

V gene: TRBV27
D gene: .
J gene: TRBJ2-6
clone size: .
CDR3 DNA: TGTGCCAGCAGTACGGGGTACTCTGGGGCCAACGTCCTGACTTTC
CDR3 protein: CASSTGYSGANVLTF

V gene: TRBV5-8
D gene: .
J gene: TRBJ1-2
clone size: .
CDR3 DNA: TGTGCCAGCACCCTTTATTCCGGGACGGGAAACTATGGCTACACCTTC
CDR3 protein: CASTLYSGTGNYGYTF

V gene: TRBV19
D gene: .
J gene: TRBJ1-5
clone size: once
CDR3 DNA: TGTGCCAGTAGCACAGGGATCGGTCAGCCCCAGCATTTT
CDR3 protein: CASSTGIGQPQHF

V gene: TRBV6-5
D gene: TRBD1
J gene: TRBJ2-5
clone size: .
CDR3 DNA: TGTGCCAGCAGTTTAGGGACAGCACCCCTCCGAGAGACCCAGTACTTC
CDR3 protein: CASSLGTAPLRETQYF

V gene: TRBV6-1
D gene: .
J gene: TRBJ1-4
clone size: .
CDR3 DNA: TGTGCCAGCAGTGCTGATGCAGGGACCGGGGCTAATGAAAAACTGTTTTTT
CDR3 protein: CASSADAGTGANEKLFF

V gene: TRBV6-5
D gene: TRBD1
J gene: TRBJ2-3
clone size: .
CDR3 DNA: TGTGCCGCGCGACAGGGGGCCTTCACAGATACGCAGTATTTT
CDR3 protein: CAARQGAFTDTQYF

V gene: TRBV19
D gene: .
J gene: TRBJ1-1
clone size: .
CDR3 DNA: TGTGCCAGTAGTATAGATTTGAACACTGAAGCTTTCTTT
CDR3 protein: CASSIDLNTEAFF

V gene: TRBV27
D gene: TRBD1
J gene: TRBJ1-4
clone size: .
CDR3 DNA: TGTGCCAGCAGGGTAACAGGGGGAGTTGAAAAACTGTTTTTT
CDR3 protein: CASRVTGGVEKLFF

V gene: TRBV5-1
D gene: TRBD2
J gene: TRBJ2-1
clone size: .
CDR3 DNA: TGCGCCAGCAGCTTCTCGACTAGCGGGAGGGCGAATGAGCAGTTCTTC
CDR3 protein: CASSFSTSGRANEQFF

V gene: TRBV30
D gene: TRBD1
J gene: TRBJ2-7
clone size: .
CDR3 DNA: TGTGCCTGGAGTGTACTCGGACAGGGTTTCGAGCAGTACTTC
CDR3 protein: CAWSVLGQGFEQYF

V gene: TRBV7-9
D gene: TRBD2
J gene: TRBJ2-2
clone size: .
CDR3 DNA: TGTGCCAGCAGCTCAACGCGGGGGGGGACCGTGGTCAACACCGGGGAGCTGTTTTTT
CDR3 protein: CASSSTRGGTVVNTGELFF

V gene: TRBV28
D gene: .
J gene: TRBJ2-7
clone size: .
CDR3 DNA: TGTGCCAGCAGTCCCAGAATCGCCTACGAGCAGTACTTC
CDR3 protein: CASSPRIAYEQYF

V gene: TRBV4-2
D gene: TRBD1
J gene: TRBJ1-1
clone size: .
CDR3 DNA: TGTGCCAGCAGCCAAACTCTTGTCCGGGGGACAGGGCTGGAGGCTTTCTTT
CDR3 protein: CASSQTLVRGTGLEAFF

V gene: TRBV27
D gene: .
J gene: TRBJ2-7
clone size: .
CDR3 DNA: TGTGCCAGCAGTCCTGGACAGGGAGGGTACGAGCAGTACTTC
CDR3 protein: CASSPGQGGYEQYF

V gene: TRBV9
D gene: .
J gene: TRBJ1-1
clone size: .
CDR3 DNA: TGTGCCAGCAGCGTAGACGGCAGTCTGAACACTGAAGCTTTCTTT
CDR3 protein: CASSVDGSLNTEAFF

V gene: TRBV27
D gene: .
J gene: TRBJ2-1
clone size: .
CDR3 DNA: TGTGCCAGCAGTCCTGGAGCGTATGAGCAGTTCTTC
CDR3 protein: CASSPGAYEQFF

V gene: TRBV6-5
D gene: .
J gene: TRBJ2-4
clone size: .
CDR3 DNA: TGTGCCAGCAGTTACTCTGCCAGGGAGCACAAAAACATTCAGTACTTC
CDR3 protein: CASSYSAREHKNIQYF

V gene: TRBV4-1
D gene: .
J gene: TRBJ1-5
clone size: .
CDR3 DNA: TGCGCCAGCAGCCAAGCGAGTAATAGCAATCAGCCCCAGCATTTT
CDR3 protein: CASSQASNSNQPQHF

V gene: TRBV11-2
D gene: .
J gene: TRBJ1-1
clone size: .
CDR3 DNA: TGTGCCAGCAGCGCCGAGGGTTTCACTGAAGCTTTCTTT
CDR3 protein: CASSAEGFTEAFF

V gene: TRBV7-9
D gene: .
J gene: TRBJ1-1
clone size: .
CDR3 DNA: TGTGCCAGCAGCTTAGGGGCCACTGAAGCTTTCTTT
CDR3 protein: CASSLGATEAFF

V gene: TRBV4-3
D gene: TRBD2
J gene: TRBJ2-5
clone size: .
CDR3 DNA: TGCGCCAGCAGCCAAGTGAGACTAGCGGGGGGGGGCCCCCAAGAGACCCAGTACTTC
CDR3 protein: CASSQVRLAGGGPQETQYF

V gene: TRBV27
D gene: TRBD2
J gene: TRBJ2-3
clone size: .
CDR3 DNA: TGTGCCAGCAGTTCGGGACTAGACGCTGGCACAGATACGCAGTATTTT
CDR3 protein: CASSSGLDAGTDTQYF

V gene: TRBV13
D gene: .
J gene: TRBJ1-1
clone size: medium-sized
CDR3 DNA: TGTGCCAGCAGCTCGGACAGTTTAGGAGGTGGCGCTGAAGCTTTCTTT
CDR3 protein: CASSSDSLGGGAEAFF

V gene: TRBV9
D gene: TRBD1
J gene: TRBJ2-2
clone size: .
CDR3 DNA: TGTGCCAGCAGCGCAGACTCCGGGACAGGGGGCGGGGAGCTGTTTTTT
CDR3 protein: CASSADSGTGGGELFF

V gene: TRBV19
D gene: .
J gene: TRBJ1-1
clone size: .
CDR3 DNA: TGTGCCAGTAGTCTGCGGGTGAGCGGCACTGAAGCTTTCTTT
CDR3 protein: CASSLRVSGTEAFF

V gene: TRBV10-3
D gene: TRBD1
J gene: TRBJ2-7
clone size: .
CDR3 DNA: TGTGCCATTAGTAGTACAGGGGCGCTCTACGAGCAGTACTTC
CDR3 protein: CAISSTGALYEQYF

V gene: TRBV4-3
D gene: .
J gene: TRBJ2-7
clone size: .
CDR3 DNA: TGCGCCAGCAGCCACTATGGTCAGGCTTGGTACTTC
CDR3 protein: CASSHYGQAWYF

V gene: TRBV5-4
D gene: .
J gene: TRBJ1-2
clone size: .
CDR3 DNA: TGTGCCAGCAGCCTGGGGGGGCTCTATGGCTACACCTTC
CDR3 protein: CASSLGGLYGYTF

V gene: TRBV28
D gene: .
J gene: TRBJ2-1
clone size: .
CDR3 DNA: TGTGCCAGCAGTTTAATGACTTCTTACAATGAGCAGTTCTTC
CDR3 protein: CASSLMTSYNEQFF

V gene: TRBV4-2
D gene: TRBD2
J gene: TRBJ2-1
clone size: .
CDR3 DNA: TGTGCCAGCAGCCAACTAGCGGGAGTCTACAATGAGCAGTTCTTC
CDR3 protein: CASSQLAGVYNEQFF

V gene: TRBV27
D gene: .
J gene: TRBJ2-7
clone size: few
CDR3 DNA: TGTGCCAGCAGTCCTATACTAGCCGGAGTTGACGAGCAGTACTTC
CDR3 protein: CASSPILAGVDEQYF

V gene: TRBV15
D gene: .
J gene: TRBJ1-1
clone size: .
CDR3 DNA: TGTGCCACCAGCGCCTCGGCCCGTTTGAACACTGAAGCTTTCTTT
CDR3 protein: CATSASARLNTEAFF

V gene: TRBV6-5
D gene: .
J gene: TRBJ2-3
clone size: .
CDR3 DNA: TGTGCCAGCCGAACGGCCGGGATTGGTACAGATACGCAGTATTTT
CDR3 protein: CASRTAGIGTDTQYF

V gene: TRBV6-1
D gene: .
J gene: TRBJ1-2
clone size: few
CDR3 DNA: TGTGCCAGCAGTGGACTAAACTATGGCTACACCTTC
CDR3 protein: CASSGLNYGYTF

V gene: TRBV7-9
D gene: .
J gene: TRBJ2-7
clone size: .
CDR3 DNA: TGTGCCAGCTTCGGGGCGGGCGCTTACGAGCAGTACTTC
CDR3 protein: CASFGAGAYEQYF

V gene: TRBV19
D gene: .
J gene: TRBJ1-5
clone size: once
CDR3 DNA: TGTGCCAGTAGCCCTATGGGCTCTCAGCCCCAGCATTTT
CDR3 protein: CASSPMGSQPQHF

V gene: TRBV25-1
D gene: TRBD2
J gene: TRBJ2-7
clone size: .
CDR3 DNA: TGTGCCAGCAGTGTCTACGGGAGGGCCGTCGAGCAGTACTTC
CDR3 protein: CASSVYGRAVEQYF

V gene: TRBV5-4
D gene: TRBD1
J gene: TRBJ2-1
clone size: .
CDR3 DNA: TGTGCCAGCAGCGAGGGACAGGGAAATGAGCAGTTCTTC
CDR3 protein: CASSEGQGNEQFF

V gene: TRBV5-8
D gene: TRBD1
J gene: TRBJ2-1
clone size: .
CDR3 DNA: TGTGCCAGCAGCTTCGCCGGGACAGATTACTACAATGAGCAGTTCTTC
CDR3 protein: CASSFAGTDYYNEQFF

V gene: TRBV6-5
D gene: .
J gene: TRBJ1-5
clone size: .
CDR3 DNA: TGTGCCAGCAGTCGACAGTTCGATCTCCAGCCCCAGCATTTT
CDR3 protein: CASSRQFDLQPQHF

V gene: TRBV5-1
D gene: TRBD1
J gene: TRBJ2-7
clone size: .
CDR3 DNA: TGCGCCAGCAGCACTGGACAGGGGGCCGGTACATCCTACGAGCAGTACTTC
CDR3 protein: CASSTGQGAGTSYEQYF

V gene: TRBV6-5
D gene: TRBD2
J gene: TRBJ2-7
clone size: .
CDR3 DNA: TGTGCCAGCAGTTACTCTGGGGGACTAGCCTTCTACGAGCAGTACTTC
CDR3 protein: CASSYSGGLAFYEQYF

V gene: TRBV25-1
D gene: .
J gene: TRBJ2-4
clone size: .
CDR3 DNA: TGTGCCAGCACTGGTGAGGGGCCGATACCGACGAAAAACATTCAGTACTTC
CDR3 protein: CASTGEGPIPTKNIQYF

V gene: TRBV6-5
D gene: TRBD1
J gene: TRBJ1-1
clone size: .
CDR3 DNA: TGTGCCAGCGGACAGGGAATGAACACTGAAGCTTTCTTT
CDR3 protein: CASGQGMNTEAFF

V gene: TRBV5-4
D gene: .
J gene: TRBJ2-7
clone size: .
CDR3 DNA: TGTGCCAGCAGCTTGGACAGCACCTACGAGCAGTACTTC
CDR3 protein: CASSLDSTYEQYF

V gene: TRBV6-5
D gene: .
J gene: TRBJ2-3
clone size: .
CDR3 DNA: TGTGCCAGCAACAGGGGACTAGATTCCACAGATACGCAGTATTTT
CDR3 protein: CASNRGLDSTDTQYF

V gene: TRBV19
D gene: .
J gene: TRBJ1-1
clone size: once
CDR3 DNA: TGTGCCAGTAGTCCGTTCGGCACTGAAGCTTTCTTT
CDR3 protein: CASSPFGTEAFF

V gene: TRBV28
D gene: .
J gene: TRBJ1-5
clone size: .
CDR3 DNA: TGTGCCAGCAGTTTAGATCAGCCCCAGCATTTT
CDR3 protein: CASSLDQPQHF

V gene: TRBV7-8
D gene: TRBD1
J gene: TRBJ2-7
clone size: .
CDR3 DNA: TGTGCCAGCAGGGCTACGAGGGGGCGGACCTACGAGCAGTACTTC
CDR3 protein: CASRATRGRTYEQYF

V gene: TRBV7-6
D gene: .
J gene: TRBJ1-6
clone size: once
CDR3 DNA: TGTGCCAGCAGCTTAGGAGGGTATAATTCACCCCTCCACTTT
CDR3 protein: CASSLGGYNSPLHF

V gene: TRBV5-6
D gene: .
J gene: TRBJ2-7
clone size: .
CDR3 DNA: TGTGCCAGCAGCTTGGGAGGTTACGAGCAGTACTTC
CDR3 protein: CASSLGGYEQYF

V gene: TRBV4-3
D gene: .
J gene: TRBJ2-1
clone size: .
CDR3 DNA: TGCGCCAGCAGCCAAGAACTACACAATGAGCAGTTCTTC
CDR3 protein: CASSQELHNEQFF

V gene: TRBV4-3
D gene: .
J gene: TRBJ2-7
clone size: few
CDR3 DNA: TGCGCCAGCAGCCAAGATGAAGGCAGCTCCTACGAGCAGTACTTC
CDR3 protein: CASSQDEGSSYEQYF